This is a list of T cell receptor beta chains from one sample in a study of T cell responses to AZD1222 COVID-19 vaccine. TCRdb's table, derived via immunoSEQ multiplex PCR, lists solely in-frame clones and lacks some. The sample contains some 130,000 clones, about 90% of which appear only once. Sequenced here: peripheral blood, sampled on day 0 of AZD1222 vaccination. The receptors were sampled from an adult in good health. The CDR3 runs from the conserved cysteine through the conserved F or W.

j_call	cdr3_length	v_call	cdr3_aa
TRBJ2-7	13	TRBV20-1	CSASVQLSYEQYF
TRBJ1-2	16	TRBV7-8	CASSSREGYGFDGYTF
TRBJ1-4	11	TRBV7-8	CASSPGGKLFF
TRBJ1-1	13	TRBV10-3	CAIMGQRNTEAFF
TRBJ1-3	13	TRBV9	CASTPGVTDTIYF
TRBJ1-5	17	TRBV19	CASSSERGTGGYQPQHF
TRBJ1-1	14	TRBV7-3	CASSFRQVNTEAFF
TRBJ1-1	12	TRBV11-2	CASRTGGTEAFF
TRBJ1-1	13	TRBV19	CASTPTVATEAFF
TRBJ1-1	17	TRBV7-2	CASSPTGAGWTNTEAFF
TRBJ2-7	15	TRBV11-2	CASSSGQGATYEQYF
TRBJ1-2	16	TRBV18	CASSQVPGRRFYGYTF
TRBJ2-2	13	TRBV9	CASSGTYTGELFF
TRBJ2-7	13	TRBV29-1	CSAEAGETYEQYF
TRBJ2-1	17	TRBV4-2	CASSQMGHFSSYNEQFF
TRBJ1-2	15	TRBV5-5	CASSPRADANYGYTF
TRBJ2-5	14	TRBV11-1	CASSVQGGQETQYF
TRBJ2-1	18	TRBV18	CASAVTGLAGGLHNEQFF
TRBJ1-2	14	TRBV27	CASSSDRGRDGYTF
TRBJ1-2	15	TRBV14	CASSPGQLINYGYTF
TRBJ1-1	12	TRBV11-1	CASRKSGDEAFF
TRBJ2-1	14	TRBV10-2	CASLSSGSGHEQFF
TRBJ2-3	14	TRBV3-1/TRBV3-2	CASSPPSGTDTQYF
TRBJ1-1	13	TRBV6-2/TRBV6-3	CASSSTGNTEAFF
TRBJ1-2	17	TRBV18	CASSLISGTVINYGYTF
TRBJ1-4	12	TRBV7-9	CASSPPGGILFF
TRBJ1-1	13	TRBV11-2	CASSIKQGSEAFF
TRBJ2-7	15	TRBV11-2	CASSAGTGILYEQYF
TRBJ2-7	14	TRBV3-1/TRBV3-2	CASSLRGQGYEQYF
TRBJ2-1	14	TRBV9	CASSPRSRYNEQFF
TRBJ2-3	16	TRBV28	CASSPPQRENTDTQYF
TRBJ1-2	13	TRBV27	CASSLWEGHGYTF
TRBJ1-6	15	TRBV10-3	CAISTNDRPYSPLHF
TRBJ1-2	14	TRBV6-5	CASIKAGLTYGYTF
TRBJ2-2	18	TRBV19	CASSILYPSGSTTGELFF
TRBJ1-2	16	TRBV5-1	CASSLARRGVSYGYTF
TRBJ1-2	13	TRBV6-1	CASSEQGNYGYTF
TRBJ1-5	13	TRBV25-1	CASRGQGSQPQHF
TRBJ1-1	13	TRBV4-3	CASSQEARTEAFF
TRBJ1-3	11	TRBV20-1	CSASQRNTIYF